Presented here are 10 T cell receptor beta chains from one specimen sequenced in a study of cytomegalovirus exposure and HLA in healthy donors. PCR amplification relied on 60 Vbeta primers (plus 13 Jbeta primers). The table came from immunoSEQ multiplex PCR; TCRdb's copy has only in-frame clones and leaves some out. Among some 44,000 clones listed, roughly half were seen once. The sample taken for sequencing was PBMCs. These receptors all stem from a human donor in good health.

In DNA, the CDR3 is TGTGCCAGCTCACCTACCAGGGGGAAAGGTGAAAAACTGTTTTTT. It translates to CASSPTRGKGEKLFF. The gene calls are TRBV18 and TRBJ1-4; 7 bases fit TRBD1. The CDR3 is 15 amino acids. CDR1 is KGHSH and CDR2 is LQKENI in the germline V gene. Germline trimming cut 3 bases from V and 7 bases from J; bases unmatched to any gene: 8.

This clone was seen only a few times. V and J are TRBV7-2 and TRBJ2-2; 11 bases match TRBD2. Germline V gene lookup returns CDR1 SGHTA and CDR2 FQGNSA. The CDR3 length is 17 residues. Losses at the gene ends were 1 base for V and 4 bases for J; bases not matched to a gene: 5. The CDR3 protein is CASSLEGGTSGTGELFF. As DNA, the CDR3 is TGTGCCAGCAGCTTAGAGGGCGGGACTAGCGGCACCGGGGAGCTGTTTTTT.

The chain combines TRBV7-9 with TRBJ2-7; TRBD1 aligns across 7 bases. CDR1 and CDR2 from the germline V gene are SEHNR and FQNEAQ (reference sequence). This CDR3 region has 15 residues. The junction had 9 bases not matched to a gene; V was cut back by 5 bases and J by 2 bases. CDR3 sequence: CASSDEGTAAYEQYF. As DNA, the CDR3 is TGTGCCAGCAGCGACGAAGGGACAGCGGCCTACGAGCAGTACTTC.

The V gene is TRBV6-5, the J gene TRBJ1-4, with 7 bases identical to TRBD1. Losses at the gene ends were 8 bases for V and 5 bases for J; bases not matched to a gene: 8. CDR1 is MNHEY, CDR2 SVGAGI, per germline. The CDR3 loop spans 14 amino acids. CDR3 amino acids: CASAAGGRNEKLFF. The CDR3 DNA follows: TGTGCCAGCGCTGCAGGGGGGAGGAATGAAAAACTGTTTTTT.

This chain uses TRBV9 with TRBJ1-3, with 8 bases aligning to TRBD1. Per germline, CDR1 SGDLS and CDR2 YYNGEE. The CDR3 covers 16 residues. The J segment lost 4 bases and the V segment lost 3 bases, leaving 9 bases of the junction unmatched. CDR3 bases: TGTGCCAGCAGCGCCCCAGGGGGCCAGTCGGGAAACACCATATATTTT. Protein sequence: CASSAPGGQSGNTIYF.

This clone was counted only a few times. The rearrangement uses TRBV7-2 and TRBJ2-5, with D unresolved. This CDR3 spans 14 amino acids. Germline V gene data show CDR1 as SGHTA and CDR2 as FQGNSA. Trimming removed 4 bases from V and 5 bases from J, with 14 bases in between. The CDR3, as DNA: TGTGCCAGCAGCTCCAATGCCCGGGTTGAGACCCAGTACTTC. This codes for CASSSNARVETQYF.

This clone showed up just a few times. V gene TRBV9 combines with J gene TRBJ2-2, with TRBD1 matching 11 bases. Germline V gene sequence: CDR1 SGDLS, CDR2 YYNGEE. This CDR3 has 15 amino acids. V gave up 0 bases and J gave up 7 bases; unmatched junction bases: 2. The DNA of the CDR3 is TGTGCCAGCAGCGTAGGGACAGGGGGCTACGGGGAGCTGTTTTTT. Residues: CASSVGTGGYGELFF.

This rearrangement joins TRBV19 to TRBJ1-1, with D tentatively TRBD1 (5 bases). V dropped 3 bases and J dropped 3 bases, with 17 bases sitting between them. Germline V lookup: CDR1 LNHDA, CDR2 SQIVND (reference sequence). The CDR3 spans 16 residues. As DNA, the CDR3 is TGTGCCAGTAGTATGATCAGGGTAGGGATGTACACTGAAGCTTTCTTT. Amino acids: CASSMIRVGMYTEAFF.

The CDR3 protein is CASSRRLAGEVVNEQFF. DNA for the CDR3: TGTGCCAGCAGCCGGCGACTAGCGGGGGAAGTAGTCAATGAGCAGTTCTTC. V and J are TRBV7-8 and TRBJ2-1, with 12 bases lining up with TRBD2. Unmatched junction bases numbered 11, after V lost 5 bases and J lost 6 bases. Germline assignment: CDR1 SGHVS and CDR2 FQNEAQ. CDR3 length equals 17 residues.

The chain is built from TRBV27 and TRBJ1-6; 11 bases are a match to TRBD1. J lost 4 bases, V lost 10 bases, and 12 bases had no gene match. Germline V gene data show CDR1 as MNHEY and CDR2 as SMNVEV (reference sequence). CDR3 length: 17 amino acids. For the CDR3, the DNA is TGTGCCACCAAGCCCGGACAGGGGGCGTTTTATAATTCACCCCTCCACTTT. Protein product: CATKPGQGAFYNSPLHF.